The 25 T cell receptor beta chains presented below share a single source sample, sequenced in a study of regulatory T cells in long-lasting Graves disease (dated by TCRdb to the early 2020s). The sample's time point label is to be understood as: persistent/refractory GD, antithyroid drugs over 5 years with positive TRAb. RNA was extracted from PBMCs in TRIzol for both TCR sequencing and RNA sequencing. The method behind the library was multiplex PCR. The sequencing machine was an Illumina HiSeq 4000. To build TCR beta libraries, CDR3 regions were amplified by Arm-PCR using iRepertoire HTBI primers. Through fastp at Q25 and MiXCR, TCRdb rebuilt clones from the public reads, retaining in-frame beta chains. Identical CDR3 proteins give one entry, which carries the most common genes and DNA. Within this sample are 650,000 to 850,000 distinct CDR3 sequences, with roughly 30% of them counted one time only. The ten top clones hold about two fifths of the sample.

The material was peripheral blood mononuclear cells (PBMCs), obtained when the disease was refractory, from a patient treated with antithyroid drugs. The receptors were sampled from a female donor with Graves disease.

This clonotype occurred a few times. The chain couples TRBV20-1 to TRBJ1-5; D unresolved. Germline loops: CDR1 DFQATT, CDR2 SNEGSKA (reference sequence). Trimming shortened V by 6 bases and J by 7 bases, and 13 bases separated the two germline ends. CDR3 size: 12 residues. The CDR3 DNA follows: TGCAGTGCCGCGACGTCGGGACAGCCCCAGCATTTT. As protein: CSAATSGQPQHF.

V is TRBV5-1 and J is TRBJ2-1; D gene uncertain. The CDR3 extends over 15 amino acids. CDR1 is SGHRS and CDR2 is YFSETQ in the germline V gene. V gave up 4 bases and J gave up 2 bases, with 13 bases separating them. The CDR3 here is CASSPPWTTYNEQFF. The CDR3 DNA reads TGCGCCAGCAGCCCCCCGTGGACGACCTACAATGAGCAGTTCTTC.

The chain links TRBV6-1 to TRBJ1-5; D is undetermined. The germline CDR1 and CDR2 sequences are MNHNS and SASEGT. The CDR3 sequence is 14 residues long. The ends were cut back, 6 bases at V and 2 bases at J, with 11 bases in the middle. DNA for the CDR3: TGTGCCAGCAGAGGAGGGCCTGGCAATCAGCCCCAGCATTTT. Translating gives CASRGGPGNQPQHF.

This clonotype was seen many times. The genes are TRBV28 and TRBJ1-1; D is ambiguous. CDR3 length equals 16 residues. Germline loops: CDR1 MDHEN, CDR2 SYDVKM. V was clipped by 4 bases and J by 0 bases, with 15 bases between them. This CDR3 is CASSSPVSGMNTEAFF. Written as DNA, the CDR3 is TGTGCCAGCAGTTCCCCCGTCAGCGGCATGAACACTGAAGCTTTCTTT.

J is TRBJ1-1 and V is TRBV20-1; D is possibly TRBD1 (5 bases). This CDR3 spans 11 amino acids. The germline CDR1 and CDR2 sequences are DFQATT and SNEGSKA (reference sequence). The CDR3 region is CRQIRGAEAFF. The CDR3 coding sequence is TGCAGGCAAATTCGAGGGGCCGAAGCTTTCTTT.

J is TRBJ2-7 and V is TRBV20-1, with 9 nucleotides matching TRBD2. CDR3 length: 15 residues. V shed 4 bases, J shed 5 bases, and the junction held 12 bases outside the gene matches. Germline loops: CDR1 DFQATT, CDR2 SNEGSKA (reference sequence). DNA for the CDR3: TGCAGTGCTAAAACACCCGTTAGCGGGAGCCACGAGCAGTACTTC. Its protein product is CSAKTPVSGSHEQYF.

As DNA, the CDR3 is TGTGCCAGCAGTTCAGCTCTCAAACCTTACGAGCAGTACTTC. Amino acids: CASSSALKPYEQYF. The chain links TRBV28 to TRBJ2-7; D not certain. The CDR3 spans 14 residues. Germline assignment: CDR1 MDHEN and CDR2 SYDVKM. V lost 4 bases and J lost 4, with 14 bases in between.

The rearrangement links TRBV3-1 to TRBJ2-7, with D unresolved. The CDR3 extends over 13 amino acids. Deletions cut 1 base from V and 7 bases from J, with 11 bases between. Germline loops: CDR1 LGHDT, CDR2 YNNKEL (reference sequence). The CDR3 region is CASSQGWGLEQYF. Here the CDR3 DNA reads TGTGCCAGCAGCCAAGGCTGGGGTTTAGAGCAGTACTTC.

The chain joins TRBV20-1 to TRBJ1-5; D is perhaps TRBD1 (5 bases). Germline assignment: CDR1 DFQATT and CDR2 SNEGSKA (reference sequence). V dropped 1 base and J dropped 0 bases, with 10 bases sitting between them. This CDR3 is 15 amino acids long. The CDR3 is CSARVRGNSNQPQHF. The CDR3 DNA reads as TGCAGTGCTAGAGTTCGGGGGAATAGCAATCAGCCCCAGCATTTT.

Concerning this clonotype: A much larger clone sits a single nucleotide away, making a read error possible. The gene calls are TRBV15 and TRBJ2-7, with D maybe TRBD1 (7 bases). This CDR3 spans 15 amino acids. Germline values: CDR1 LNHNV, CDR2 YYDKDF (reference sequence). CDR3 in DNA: TGTGCCGCCAGCAGAGGAGGGCAGGGGGTCAACGAGCAGTACTTC. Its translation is CAASRGGQGVNEQYF. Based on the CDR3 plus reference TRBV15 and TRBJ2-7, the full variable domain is DAMVIQNPRYQVTQFGKPVTLSCSQTLNHNVMYWYQQKSSQAPKLLFHYYDKDFNNEADTPDNFQSRRPNTSFCFLDIRSPGLGDTAMYLCAASRGGQGVNEQYFGPGTRLTVT.

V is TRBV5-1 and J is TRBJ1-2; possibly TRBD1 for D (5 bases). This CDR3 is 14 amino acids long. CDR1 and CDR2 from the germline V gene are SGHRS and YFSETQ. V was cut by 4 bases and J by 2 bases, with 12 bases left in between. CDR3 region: CASSTGGENYGYTF. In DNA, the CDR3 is TGCGCCAGCAGCACAGGAGGGGAGAACTATGGCTACACCTTC.

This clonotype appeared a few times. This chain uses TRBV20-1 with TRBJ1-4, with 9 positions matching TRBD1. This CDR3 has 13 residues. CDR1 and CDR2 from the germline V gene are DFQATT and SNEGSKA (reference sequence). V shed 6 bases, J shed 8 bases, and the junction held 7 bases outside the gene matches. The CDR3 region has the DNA TGCAGTGCCACCGGGACAGGGCCCGAAAAACTGTTTTTT. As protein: CSATGTGPEKLFF.

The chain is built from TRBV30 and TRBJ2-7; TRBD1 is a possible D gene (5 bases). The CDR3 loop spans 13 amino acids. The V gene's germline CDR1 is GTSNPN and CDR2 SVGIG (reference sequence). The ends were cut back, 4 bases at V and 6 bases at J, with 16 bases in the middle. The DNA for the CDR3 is TGTGCCTGGAAAGGGGCGCCTTTAAGCGAGCAGTACTTC. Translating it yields CAWKGAPLSEQYF.

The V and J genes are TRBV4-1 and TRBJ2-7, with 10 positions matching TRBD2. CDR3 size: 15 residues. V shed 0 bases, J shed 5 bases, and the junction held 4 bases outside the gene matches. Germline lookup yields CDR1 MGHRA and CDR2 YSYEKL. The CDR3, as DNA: TGCGCCAGCAGCCAAGATCCTCTAGCGGGAGACGAGCAGTACTTC. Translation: CASSQDPLAGDEQYF.

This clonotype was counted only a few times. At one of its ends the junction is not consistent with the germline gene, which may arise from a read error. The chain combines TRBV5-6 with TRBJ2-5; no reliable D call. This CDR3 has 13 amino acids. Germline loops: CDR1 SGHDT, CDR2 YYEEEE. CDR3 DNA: TGTGCCAGCAGCCCGATTGTGCAAGGGACCCAGTACTTC. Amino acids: CASSPIVQGTQYF.

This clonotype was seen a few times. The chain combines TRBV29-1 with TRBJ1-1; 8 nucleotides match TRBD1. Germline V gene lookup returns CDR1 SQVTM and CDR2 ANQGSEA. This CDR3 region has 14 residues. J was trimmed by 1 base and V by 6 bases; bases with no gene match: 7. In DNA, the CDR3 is TGCAGCGTCCCAGGGGGCTTTAGGAACACTGAAGCTTTCTTT. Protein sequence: CSVPGGFRNTEAFF.

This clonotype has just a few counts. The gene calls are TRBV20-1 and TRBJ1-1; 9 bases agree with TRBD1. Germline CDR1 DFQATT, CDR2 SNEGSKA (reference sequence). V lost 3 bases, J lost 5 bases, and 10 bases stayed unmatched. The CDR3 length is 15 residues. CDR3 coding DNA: TGCAGTGCTAGTTTCATCAGGACAGGGGAAACTGAAGCTTTCTTT. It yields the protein CSASFIRTGETEAFF.

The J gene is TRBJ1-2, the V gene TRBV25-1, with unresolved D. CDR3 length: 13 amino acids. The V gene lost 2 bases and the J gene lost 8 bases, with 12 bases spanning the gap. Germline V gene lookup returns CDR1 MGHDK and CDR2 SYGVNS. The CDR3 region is CASSEQGSRGYTF. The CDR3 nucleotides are TGTGCCAGCAGTGAACAAGGGTCTAGGGGCTACACCTTC.

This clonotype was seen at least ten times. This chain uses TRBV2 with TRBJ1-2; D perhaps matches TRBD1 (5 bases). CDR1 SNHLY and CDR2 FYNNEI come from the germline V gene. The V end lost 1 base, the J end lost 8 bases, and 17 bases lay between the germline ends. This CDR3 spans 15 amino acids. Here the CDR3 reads CASSEERGERFGYTF. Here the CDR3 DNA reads TGTGCCAGCAGTGAAGAAAGGGGTGAACGGTTCGGCTACACCTTC.

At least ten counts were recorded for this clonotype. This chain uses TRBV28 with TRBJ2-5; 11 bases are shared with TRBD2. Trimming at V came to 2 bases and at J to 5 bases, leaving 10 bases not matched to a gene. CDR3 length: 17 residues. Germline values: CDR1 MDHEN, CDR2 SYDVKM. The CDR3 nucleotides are TGTGCCAGCAGTTTAACCCCACTAGCGGGAGAAGGCGAGACCCAGTACTTC. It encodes CASSLTPLAGEGETQYF.

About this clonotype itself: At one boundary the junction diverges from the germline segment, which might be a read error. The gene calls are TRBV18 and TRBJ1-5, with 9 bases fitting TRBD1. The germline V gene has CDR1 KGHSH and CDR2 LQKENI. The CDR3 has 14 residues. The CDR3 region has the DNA TGTGCCAGCTCACCGGGACAGGGAATTCAGCCTCAGCATTTT. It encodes CASSPGQGIQPQHF.

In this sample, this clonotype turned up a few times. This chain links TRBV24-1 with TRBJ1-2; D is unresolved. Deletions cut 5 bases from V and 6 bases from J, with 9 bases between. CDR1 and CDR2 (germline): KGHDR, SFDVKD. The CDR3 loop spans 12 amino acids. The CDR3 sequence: CATSASGDGYTF. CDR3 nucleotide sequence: TGTGCCACCAGTGCCTCGGGAGATGGCTACACCTTC.

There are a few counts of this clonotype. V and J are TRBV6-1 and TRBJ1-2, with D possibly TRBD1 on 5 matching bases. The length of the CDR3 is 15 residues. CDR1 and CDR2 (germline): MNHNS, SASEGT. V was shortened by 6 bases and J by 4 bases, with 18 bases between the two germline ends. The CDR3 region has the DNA TGTGCCAGCAGCTCCCTGAGACAGTTCCCCTATGGCTACACCTTC. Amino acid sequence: CASSSLRQFPYGYTF.

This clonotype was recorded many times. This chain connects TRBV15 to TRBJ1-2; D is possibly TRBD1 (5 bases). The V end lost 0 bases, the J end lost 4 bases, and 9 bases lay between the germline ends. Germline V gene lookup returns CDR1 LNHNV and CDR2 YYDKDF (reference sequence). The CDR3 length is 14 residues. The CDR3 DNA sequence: TGTGCCACCAGCAGAGATCGGCAGGGCTATGGCTACACCTTC. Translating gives CATSRDRQGYGYTF.

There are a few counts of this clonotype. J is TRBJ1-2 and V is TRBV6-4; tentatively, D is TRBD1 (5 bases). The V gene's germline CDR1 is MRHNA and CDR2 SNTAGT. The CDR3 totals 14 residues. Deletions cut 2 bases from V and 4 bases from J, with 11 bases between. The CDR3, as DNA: TGTGCCAGCAGTGACGGTTGGGGCGGCTATGGCTACACCTTC. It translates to CASSDGWGGYGYTF.